These 26 T cell receptor beta chains came from one sample sequenced in a study of control samples from healthy donors and cancer patients. Data came from immunoSEQ multiplex PCR; TCRdb stores just in-frame clones and leaves some out. The sample carries 150,000 to 200,000 clones, 85% to 95% recorded once. The sample taken for sequencing was blood. The receptors originated from a woman aged 55-69 years in good health.

This clone was picked up one time. This rearrangement joins TRBV7-2 to TRBJ2-1; 9 nucleotides agree with TRBD2. CDR1 and CDR2 from the germline V gene are SGHTA and FQGNSA. V dropped 3 bases and J dropped 10; count of bases not matched to a gene: 10. There are 15 residues in the CDR3. The CDR3 loop reads CASSFSSGAQVEQFF. CDR3 nucleotide sequence: TGTGCCAGCAGCTTTTCTAGCGGGGCCCAAGTCGAGCAGTTCTTC.

The V call is TRBV6-5, the J call TRBJ1-3, with D unresolved. The V end lost 8 bases, the J end lost 4 bases, and 15 bases lay between the germline ends. The germline CDR1 and CDR2 sequences are MNHEY and SVGAGI. The CDR3 is 14 residues long. The CDR3 nucleotides read TGTGCCAGCCGGGCCGTGGTTGGAGGAAACACCATATATTTT. This translates into CASRAVVGGNTIYF.

The chain links TRBV12-3 or TRBV12-4 to TRBJ1-1; unclear D gene. The CDR3 extends over 13 amino acids. V lost 6 bases to trimming and J lost 4 bases, with 12 bases between them. The CDR3 DNA reads TGTGCCAGCAGCCTCGAATCGAGCACTGAAGCTTTCTTT. It codes for CASSLESSTEAFF.

V gene TRBV20-1 combines with J gene TRBJ2-7; D gene unclear. Germline lookup yields CDR1 DFQATT and CDR2 SNEGSKA (reference sequence). Trimming cost V 5 bases and J 3 bases, with 8 bases left between them. The CDR3 length is 11 residues. CDR3 sequence (DNA): TGCAGTGCTCCATTTAGCTACGAGCAGTACTTC. Translated: CSAPFSYEQYF.

The chain combines TRBV19 with TRBJ1-6, with TRBD1 as a possible D gene (5 bases). Germline V gene sequence: CDR1 LNHDA, CDR2 SQIVND (reference sequence). The CDR3 length is 15 residues. V lost 10 bases and J lost 0, with 13 bases in between. CDR3 nucleotides: TGTGCCACCTGGGACCGCTCCTCCTATAATTCACCCCTCCACTTT. Protein: CATWDRSSYNSPLHF.

The chain recombines TRBV11-2 with TRBJ2-1; D unresolved. Deletions cut 1 base from V and 7 bases from J, with 14 bases between. The germline CDR1 and CDR2 sequences are SGHAT and FQNNGV. The length of the CDR3 is 15 residues. The CDR3 loop reads CASSLGRLRMNEQFF. CDR3 DNA sequence: TGTGCCAGCAGCTTAGGAAGACTTAGGATGAATGAGCAGTTCTTC.

The rearrangement joins TRBV9 to TRBJ2-7; weak D call: TRBD1 (5 bases). Germline V gene data show CDR1 as SGDLS and CDR2 as YYNGEE. The CDR3 has 14 amino acids. Trimming took off 0 bases at V and 2 bases at J, with 9 bases between the two ends. DNA of the CDR3: TGTGCCAGCAGCGTAGCTGACAGACCCTACGAGCAGTACTTC. It encodes CASSVADRPYEQYF.

V usage is TRBV25-1 and J usage is TRBJ1-4, with a weak D call TRBD1 (5 bases). Trimming cost V 7 bases and J 6 bases, with 12 bases left between them. Germline loops: CDR1 MGHDK, CDR2 SYGVNS. This CDR3 contains 13 residues. The CDR3: CASKSGVDEKLFF. As DNA, the CDR3 is TGTGCCAGCAAGTCGGGGGTTGATGAAAAACTGTTTTTT.

This chain uses TRBV6-6 with TRBJ1-5; 7 positions match TRBD1. The J call may be incorrect, as the DNA end agrees better with TRBJ2-3. This CDR3 has 17 residues. The germline CDR1 and CDR2 sequences are MNHNY and SVGAGI (reference sequence). This CDR3 is CASSQTGTEYSNQPQYF. Here the CDR3 DNA reads TGTGCCAGCAGTCAAACCGGGACAGAGTATAGCAATCAGCCCCAGTATTTT.

The chain carries TRBV9 and TRBJ1-2; tentatively, D is TRBD1 (6 bases). V shed 3 bases and J shed 0 bases, with 15 bases lying between them. Germline values: CDR1 SGDLS, CDR2 YYNGEE. The CDR3 is 16 amino acids. The chain's CDR3 is CASSGRGQNANYGYTF. CDR3 in DNA: TGTGCCAGCAGCGGGAGAGGACAGAACGCTAACTATGGCTACACCTTC.

The genes are TRBV7-7 and TRBJ2-1; 8 bases agree with TRBD2. J gave up 5 bases and V 3 bases, and 9 bases lay outside the gene matches. Germline V gives CDR1 SSHAT, CDR2 FNYEAQ (reference sequence). The CDR3 consists of 16 residues. The CDR3 protein is CASSLMAGGGNNEQFF. The CDR3 DNA reads as TGTGCCAGCAGCTTGATGGCGGGGGGCGGAAACAATGAGCAGTTCTTC.

The V call is TRBV7-9, the J call TRBJ2-7; unclear D gene. The CDR3 length is 16 residues. Looked up from germline, CDR1 is SEHNR and CDR2 is FQNEAQ (reference sequence). V was trimmed by 0 bases and J by 1 base, leaving 13 bases between them. The CDR3 DNA reads TGTGCCAGCAGCTTAGCGGTTGGGGTCAGTTCCTACGAGCAGTACTTC. It yields the protein CASSLAVGVSSYEQYF. The full variable domain, with the rest looked up from reference TRBV7-9 and TRBJ2-7, is DTGVSQNPRHKITKRGQNVTFRCDPISEHNRLYWYRQTLGQGPEFLTYFQNEAQLEKSRLLSDRFSAERPKGSFSTLEIQRTEQGDSAMYLCASSLAVGVSSYEQYFGPGTRLTVT.

This chain connects TRBV11-2 to TRBJ1-1; D is perhaps TRBD1 (6 bases). V lost 5 bases, J lost 1 base, and 26 bases lay in between. This CDR3 is built from 19 residues. From germline, CDR1 is SGHAT and CDR2 FQNNGV. The CDR3: CASSPRLRGGVGGNTEAFF. CDR3 DNA sequence: TGTGCCAGCAGCCCCCGACTGAGGGGGGGGGTCGGAGGGAACACTGAAGCTTTCTTT.

The chain recombines TRBV7-8 with TRBJ2-7; TRBD2 matches 7 bases. The CDR3 totals 18 residues. Germline CDR1 and CDR2: SGHVS and FQNEAQ. The ends lost 5 bases at V and 0 bases at J; junction bases unmatched: 16. The CDR3 DNA follows: TGTGCCAGCAGCCGAGAGAGATCCAGCGGGGTAAGCTCCTACGAGCAGTACTTC. Amino acid sequence: CASSRERSSGVSSYEQYF. Drawing the rest from reference TRBV7-8 and TRBJ2-7, the complete variable domain is GAGVSQSPRYKVAKRGQDVALRCDPISGHVSLFWYQQALGQGPEFLTYFQNEAQLDKSGLPSDRFFAERPEGSVSTLKIQRTQQEDSAVYLCASSRERSSGVSSYEQYFGPGTRLTVT.

The chain uses TRBV9 and TRBJ2-3; D call uncertain. Looked up from germline, CDR1 is SGDLS and CDR2 is YYNGEE. This CDR3 region has 14 residues. The V gene lost 4 bases and the J gene lost 1 base, with 10 bases spanning the gap. The CDR3 protein is CASSPLLGTDTQYF. DNA for the CDR3: TGTGCCAGCAGCCCACTCCTGGGCACAGATACGCAGTATTTT.

The chain joins TRBV6-5 to TRBJ2-7; 8 bases match TRBD1. V dropped 0 bases and J dropped 6; count of bases not matched to a gene: 7. Per germline, CDR1 MNHEY and CDR2 SVGAGI. CDR3 length equals 15 residues. This CDR3 is CASSYSFRTGREQYF. The CDR3 DNA reads TGTGCCAGCAGTTACTCTTTTAGGACAGGGCGCGAGCAGTACTTC.

The rearrangement links TRBV5-1 to TRBJ1-2; D unresolved. V was cut by 0 bases and J by 3 bases, with 15 bases left in between. The CDR3 has 16 amino acids. Germline V gives CDR1 SGHRS, CDR2 YFSETQ. The chain's CDR3 is CASSLASGVTHYGYTF. DNA of the CDR3: TGCGCCAGCAGCTTGGCTTCAGGAGTAACACACTATGGCTACACCTTC.

The genes are TRBV28 and TRBJ1-1; no clear D. Trimming took off 3 bases at V and 1 base at J, with 6 bases between the two ends. CDR1 and CDR2 (germline): MDHEN, SYDVKM. The CDR3 loop spans 13 amino acids. The DNA for the CDR3 is TGTGCCAGCAGTTTGGGCACGAACACTGAAGCTTTCTTT. This translates into CASSLGTNTEAFF.

The chain has TRBV27 and TRBJ1-2, with D perhaps matching TRBD1 (6 bases). In germline, CDR1 is MNHEY, CDR2 SMNVEV (reference sequence). V lost 4 bases and J 4 bases, leaving 19 bases between the germline ends. The CDR3 contains 16 residues. CDR3 region: CASSSRDRTASYGYTF. DNA for the CDR3: TGTGCCAGCAGTTCCCGGGATAGGACAGCAAGCTATGGCTACACCTTC.

This chain joins TRBV15 and TRBJ1-1, with a tentative D call TRBD1 (6 bases). This CDR3 has 14 amino acids. CDR1 and CDR2 from the germline V gene are LNHNV and YYDKDF (reference sequence). V was cut by 0 bases and J by 4 bases, with 9 bases left in between. CDR3 loop: CATSREGGITEAFF. CDR3 DNA: TGTGCCACCAGCAGAGAGGGGGGCATCACTGAAGCTTTCTTT.

CDR3 in amino acids: CASMPVDSNQPQHF. The CDR3 coding sequence is TGTGCCAGTATGCCGGTAGACAGTAATCAGCCCCAGCATTTT. The genes are TRBV19 and TRBJ1-5; D perhaps matches TRBD1 (5 bases). CDR3 length: 14 amino acids. The ends were cut back, 7 bases at V and 4 bases at J, with 14 bases in the middle. CDR1 is LNHDA and CDR2 is SQIVND in the germline V gene (reference sequence).

The table lists this clone with a count of one. The chain recombines TRBV6-6 with TRBJ1-4, with 8 positions matching TRBD1. CDR1 is MNHNY and CDR2 is SVGAGI in the germline V gene (reference sequence). CDR3 size: 13 residues. V shed 10 bases and J 4 bases; nucleotides not matched to a gene: 5. The CDR3 DNA reads as TGTGCCATAAGACAGGGGAATAATGAAAAACTGTTTTTT. Translation gives CAIRQGNNEKLFF.

The V and J genes are TRBV5-6 and TRBJ2-7; TRBD1 agrees at 11 bases. Germline V gives CDR1 SGHDT, CDR2 YYEEEE. CDR3 length equals 14 residues. Trimming at V came to 4 bases and at J to 5 bases, leaving 5 bases not matched to a gene. Here the CDR3 DNA reads TGTGCCAGCAGCGGGGACAGGGGGGTCGACGAGCAGTACTTC. It codes for CASSGDRGVDEQYF.

This clone was seen only once. V is TRBV5-1 and J is TRBJ2-7; D is unclear. The CDR3 loop spans 15 amino acids. Trimming cost V 1 base and J 1 base, with 12 bases left between them. In germline, CDR1 is SGHRS, CDR2 YFSETQ. CDR3 residues: CASSLRPGSSYEQYF. CDR3 DNA: TGCGCCAGCAGCTTGAGACCAGGAAGTTCCTACGAGCAGTACTTC.

The rearrangement links TRBV30 to TRBJ1-6; TRBD1 matches 10 bases. Germline lookup yields CDR1 GTSNPN and CDR2 SVGIG (reference sequence). The CDR3 is made up of 13 amino acids. J gave up 7 bases and V 4 bases, and 1 base lay outside the gene matches. Written as DNA, the CDR3 is TGTGCCTGGACGGGACAGGGGAATTCACCCCTCCACTTT. This translates into CAWTGQGNSPLHF.

This clone was seen only once. The chain couples TRBV7-2 to TRBJ2-1, with 9 bases aligning to TRBD1. The CDR3 runs to 17 residues. The V and J ends lost 7 bases and 1 base, in that order; junction bases with no gene match: 11. Germline values: CDR1 SGHTA, CDR2 FQGNSA. CDR3: CASNPRGGTGSYNEQFF. Here the CDR3 DNA reads TGTGCCAGCAACCCAAGGGGGGGGACAGGGTCCTACAATGAGCAGTTCTTC.